This paragraph covers one T cell receptor beta chain sequence. This sample is part of a study of T cells in Graves' hyperthyroidism and ophthalmopathy. RNA transcripts served as the template for amplifying TCR beta CDR3 regions. Initially, a first-round RT-PCR of the TCR CDR3 employed the HTBI primer set. One entry per CDR3 protein, called by TCRdb with MiXCR from the multiplex PCR reads. The repertoire holds more than 500,000 distinct CDR3 sequences, with approximately 49% as singletons. The CDR3 is made up of 13 amino acids. V was clipped by 2 bases and J by 3 bases, with 8 bases between them. In germline, CDR1 is MNHEY, CDR2 SVGAGI.

The sequence was obtained from an adult woman with Graves' disease, either hyperthyroidism or ophthalmopathy (not recorded which). This rearrangement joins TRBV6-5 to TRBJ2-7; D is perhaps TRBD1 (5 bases). Sequenced input: peripheral blood or thyroid tissue (not recorded which). The CDR3 reads CASSYGADYEQYF. DNA for the CDR3: TGTGCCAGCAGTTACGGGGCTGACTACGAGCAGTACTTC.